The clone carrying this T cell receptor (beta chain) was found many times. The antigen remains undetermined. The data were taken from a study of cytomegalovirus exposure and HLA in healthy donors. Findings and caveats of the study: Reported performance of the classifier showed diagnosis of cytomegalovirus status with high specificity and sensitivity. An analysis that came later showed most CMV-associated TCR beta chains appearing HLA-restricted. A later analysis associated 15,000 or so TCR beta sequences with HLA alleles at a 0.05 false discovery rate.

The CDR3 sequence is 13 residues long. V lost 4 bases, J lost 6 bases, and 12 bases lay in between. In germline, CDR1 is SNHLY, CDR2 FYNNEI. Primers: 60 Vbeta forward and 13 Jbeta reverse. Original handling: An analysis performed later counted roughly 80 million unique TCR beta chains (roughly 11 million of them shared). The protocol was immunoSEQ multiplex PCR, while the TCRdb copy is restricted to in-frame clones and leaves out a portion. D and trimming come from the DNA, and the V and J calls and clone size come from that table. The table includes 81,000 or so clones, about 69% detected once. The sample taken for sequencing was PBMCs. The sequence was obtained from a man in his 60s in good health and CMV-seronegative. The chain is built from TRBV2 and TRBJ1-1; no definite D call. CDR3 DNA sequence: TGTGCCAGCAGTGCCGGGTCCGGCGCTGAAGCTTTCTTT. Translated, it gives CASSAGSGAEAFF.